These 14 T cell receptor beta chains were all obtained from the same sample, sequenced in a study of blood T cell repertoires in COVID-19. Measured with immunoSEQ multiplex PCR; TCRdb has only the in-frame clones, and not every one. Of hundreds of thousands of clones in the sample, around 85% were seen once. Sequenced material: peripheral blood. The receptors come from a woman between 50 and 59 years old with active or convalescent COVID-19.

The rearrangement uses TRBV15 and TRBJ1-1, with D tentatively TRBD1 (6 bases). Germline V gene sequence: CDR1 LNHNV, CDR2 YYDKDF (reference sequence). The germline V and J ends were trimmed by 1 base and 7 bases, with 16 bases remaining between them. The CDR3 runs to 15 residues. The CDR3 coding sequence is TGTGCCACCAGCAGAGCGGGGGGGCGTGTGGTTGAAGCTTTCTTT. It encodes CATSRAGGRVVEAFF.

The table lists this clone with a count of one. The gene calls are TRBV30 and TRBJ2-7; TRBD2 agrees at 7 bases. CDR1 is GTSNPN, CDR2 SVGIG, per germline (reference sequence). The junction had 5 bases not matched to a gene; V was cut back by 3 bases and J by 0 bases. The CDR3 is 14 amino acids. CDR3 nucleotides: TGTGCCTGGAGCTGGGGCGGGAGCTCCTACGAGCAGTACTTC. Its translation: CAWSWGGSSYEQYF.

The rearrangement uses TRBV6-6 and TRBJ1-2, with D unresolved. This CDR3 contains 12 residues. In germline, CDR1 is MNHNY, CDR2 SVGAGI (reference sequence). Trimming cost V 5 bases and J 8 bases, with 12 bases left between them. CDR3 in DNA: TGTGCCAGCAGTCTCTTGGTGCAGGGCTACACCTTC. It is translated as CASSLLVQGYTF.

About this clone itself: Mismatch with germline at one junction end may stem from a read error. This chain uses TRBV2 with TRBJ1-5, with 12 bases matching TRBD1. The CDR3 loop spans 14 amino acids. Germline V gene lookup returns CDR1 SNHLY and CDR2 FYNNEI. The CDR3 sequence: CVNRDRGPSQPQHF. The CDR3 DNA is TGCGTCAACCGGGACAGGGGGCCTAGTCAGCCCCAGCATTTT.

The J gene is TRBJ1-2, the V gene TRBV3-1 (or the pseudogene TRBV3-2), with D unclear. CDR3 length: 13 amino acids. Germline-derived CDR1 and CDR2 are LGHDT and YNNKEL (reference sequence). V lost 2 bases and J 2 bases, leaving 6 bases between the germline ends. CDR3 residues: CASSQLRNYGYTF. In DNA form, the CDR3 reads TGTGCCAGCAGCCAACTTAGAAACTATGGCTACACCTTC.

This clone was detected once. The chain has TRBV13 and TRBJ2-1; D uncertain. CDR1 is PRHDT, CDR2 FYEKMQ, per germline (reference sequence). CDR3 length: 16 residues. Trimming took 5 bases from V and 2 from J, leaving 16 bases between them. CDR3 sequence: CASSGSTTPPYNEQFF. The CDR3 DNA sequence: TGTGCCAGCAGCGGATCAACGACTCCCCCCTACAATGAGCAGTTCTTC. Full variable domain (remainder filled in from reference TRBV13 and TRBJ2-1): AAGVIQSPRHLIKEKRETATLKCYPIPRHDTVYWYQQGPGQDPQFLISFYEKMQSDKGSIPDRFSAQQFSDYHSELNMSSLELGDSALYFCASSGSTTPPYNEQFFGPGTRLTVL.

The J gene is TRBJ1-2, the V gene TRBV7-3; possibly TRBD1 for D (6 bases). Trimming shortened V by 5 bases and J by 0 bases, and 13 bases separated the two germline ends. In germline, CDR1 is SGHTA, CDR2 FQGTGA. This CDR3 has 15 amino acids. CDR3 DNA: TGTGCCAGCAGCGAACAGGGTACCCCTAACTATGGCTACACCTTC. This sequence encodes CASSEQGTPNYGYTF.

The gene calls are TRBV21-1 and TRBJ2-7; no DNA check was done on the table's D call, TRBD2. TRBV21-1 is a pseudogene. The CDR3 totals 14 residues. CDR3 nucleotides: TGTGCCAGCAGCAAGGGGAGGGCCCCCTACGAGCAGTACTTC. Its protein product is CASSKGRAPYEQYF.

The J gene is TRBJ1-4, the V gene TRBV4-1; perhaps TRBD1 as D (6 bases). Germline V gene lookup returns CDR1 MGHRA and CDR2 YSYEKL. The CDR3 sequence is 15 residues long. V gave up 0 bases and J gave up 7 bases, with 12 bases separating them. The CDR3 region is CASSQEGGLGEKLFF. The CDR3 DNA reads as TGCGCCAGCAGCCAAGAGGGGGGGCTCGGTGAAAAACTGTTTTTT.

The chain links TRBV14 to TRBJ1-5; TRBD1 aligns across 10 bases. Germline values: CDR1 SGHDN, CDR2 FVKESK. Losses at the gene ends were 4 bases for V and 8 bases for J; bases not matched to a gene: 2. This CDR3 comprises 13 residues. CDR3: CASSRTGGEPQHF. DNA for the CDR3: TGTGCCAGCAGCCGGACAGGGGGAGAGCCCCAGCATTTT.

The J gene is TRBJ1-1, the V gene TRBV20-1; 9 bases fit TRBD1. The CDR3 totals 17 residues. From germline, CDR1 is DFQATT and CDR2 SNEGSKA (reference sequence). Germline trimming cut 3 bases from V and 0 bases from J; bases unmatched to any gene: 11. The CDR3 DNA is TGCAGTGCTAGTGAGACCGGGACAGGGCTCATGAACACTGAAGCTTTCTTT. It codes for CSASETGTGLMNTEAFF.

The chain has TRBV27 and TRBJ2-1; TRBD2 agrees at 13 bases. There are 16 residues in the CDR3. V lost 5 bases, J lost 5 bases, and 6 bases stayed unmatched. Germline values: CDR1 MNHEY, CDR2 SMNVEV (reference sequence). CDR3 sequence: CASSPRLAGGDNEQFF. CDR3 in DNA: TGTGCCAGCAGTCCTCGACTAGCGGGAGGCGACAATGAGCAGTTCTTC.

This sequence joins TRBV2 and TRBJ2-5, with D maybe TRBD2 (6 bases). Germline V gene sequence: CDR1 SNHLY, CDR2 FYNNEI. The V end lost 3 bases, the J end lost 1 base, and 12 bases lay between the germline ends. This CDR3 contains 15 residues. The CDR3 loop is CASSDPGEPQETQYF. The CDR3 DNA follows: TGTGCCAGCAGTGATCCGGGGGAGCCCCAAGAGACCCAGTACTTC.

The chain links TRBV19 to TRBJ1-2; 9 bases map to TRBD1. CDR3 length: 13 amino acids. V gave up 7 bases and J gave up 8 bases; unmatched junction bases: 8. Germline loops: CDR1 LNHDA, CDR2 SQIVND (reference sequence). CDR3 DNA: TGTGCCAGTATAGGACAGGGGTTTTCGGGCTACACCTTC. It is translated as CASIGQGFSGYTF.